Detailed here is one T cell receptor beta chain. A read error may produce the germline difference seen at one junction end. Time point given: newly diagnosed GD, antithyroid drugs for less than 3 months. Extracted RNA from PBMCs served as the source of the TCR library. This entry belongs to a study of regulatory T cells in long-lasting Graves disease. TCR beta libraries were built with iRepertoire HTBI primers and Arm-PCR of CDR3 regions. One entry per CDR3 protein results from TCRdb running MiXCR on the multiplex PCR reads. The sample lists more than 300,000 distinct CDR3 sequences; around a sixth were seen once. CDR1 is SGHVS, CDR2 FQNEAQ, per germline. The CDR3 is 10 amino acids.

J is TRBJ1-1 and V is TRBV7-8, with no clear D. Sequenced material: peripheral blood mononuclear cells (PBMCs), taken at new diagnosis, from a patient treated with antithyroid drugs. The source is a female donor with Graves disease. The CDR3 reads CASSSTEALF. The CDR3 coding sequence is TGTGCCAGCAGCTCCACTGAAGCTCTCTTT.